The source of this TCR beta chain is a study of cytomegalovirus exposure and HLA in healthy donors. With 0 bases clipped from V and 5 bases from J, the junction kept 6 bases outside the gene matches. The CDR3 totals 16 residues. Germline lookup yields CDR1 SGHRS and CDR2 YFSETQ. 60 Vbeta and 13 Jbeta primers were used in PCR. The repertoire was sequenced with immunoSEQ multiplex PCR; TCRdb's copy has only in-frame clones and lacks some. The data hold about 220,000 clones, with 60% to 80% observed a single time. The sequence came from a male donor in good health and CMV-seronegative. The chain carries TRBV5-1 and TRBJ2-5; 11 bases map to TRBD2. The source material was PBMCs. CDR3 residues: CASSLGLAGGRETQYF. Here the CDR3 DNA reads TGCGCCAGCAGCTTGGGCCTAGCGGGGGGCCGGGAGACCCAGTACTTC.